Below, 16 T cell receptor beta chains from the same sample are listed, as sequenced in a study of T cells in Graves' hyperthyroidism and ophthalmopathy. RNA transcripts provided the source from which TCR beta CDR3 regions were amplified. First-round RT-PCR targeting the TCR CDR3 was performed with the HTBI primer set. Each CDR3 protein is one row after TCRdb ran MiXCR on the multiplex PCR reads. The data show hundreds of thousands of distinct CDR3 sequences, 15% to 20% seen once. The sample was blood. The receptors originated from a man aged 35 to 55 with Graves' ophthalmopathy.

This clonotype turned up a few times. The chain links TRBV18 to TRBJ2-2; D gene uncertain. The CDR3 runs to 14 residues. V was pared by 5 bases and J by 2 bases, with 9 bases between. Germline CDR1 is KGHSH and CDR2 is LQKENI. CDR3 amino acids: CASSIRQNTGELFF. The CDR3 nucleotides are TGTGCCAGCTCAATCCGACAAAACACCGGGGAGCTGTTTTTT. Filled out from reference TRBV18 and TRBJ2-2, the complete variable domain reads NAGVMQNPRHLVRRRGQEARLRCSPMKGHSHVYWYRQLPEEGLKFMVYLQKENIIDESGMPKERFSAEFPKEGPSILRIQQVVRGDSAAYFCASSIRQNTGELFFGEGSRLTVL.

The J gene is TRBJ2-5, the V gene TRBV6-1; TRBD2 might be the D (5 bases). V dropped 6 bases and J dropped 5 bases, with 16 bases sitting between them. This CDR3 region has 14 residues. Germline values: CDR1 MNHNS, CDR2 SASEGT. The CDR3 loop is CASRMVRAGETQYF. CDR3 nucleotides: TGTGCCAGCAGAATGGTGAGGGCCGGGGAGACCCAGTACTTC.

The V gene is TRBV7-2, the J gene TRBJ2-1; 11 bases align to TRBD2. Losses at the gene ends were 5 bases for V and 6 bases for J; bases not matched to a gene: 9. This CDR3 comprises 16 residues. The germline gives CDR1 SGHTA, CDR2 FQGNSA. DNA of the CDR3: TGTGCCAGCAGCCCGGGGCTAGCGGGAGGCCCCAATGAGCAGTTCTTC. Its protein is CASSPGLAGGPNEQFF.

This chain's CDR3 is CASSSLLRAGEQYF. The CDR3 bases are TGCGCCAGCAGCTCTCTCTTGAGGGCGGGCGAGCAGTACTTC. The rearrangement uses TRBV5-1 and TRBJ2-7; the D gene is possibly TRBD2 (5 bases). The CDR3 spans 14 residues. The germline gives CDR1 SGHRS, CDR2 YFSETQ. Deletions cut 3 bases from V and 6 bases from J, with 16 bases between.

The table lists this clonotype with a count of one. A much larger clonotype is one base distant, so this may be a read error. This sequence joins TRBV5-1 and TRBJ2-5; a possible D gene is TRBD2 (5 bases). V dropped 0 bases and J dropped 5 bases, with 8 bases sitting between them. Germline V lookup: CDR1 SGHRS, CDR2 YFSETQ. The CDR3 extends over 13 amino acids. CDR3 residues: CASSLVGLETQYF. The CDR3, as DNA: TGCGCCAGCAGCTTGGTAGGACTCGAGACCCAGTACTTC.

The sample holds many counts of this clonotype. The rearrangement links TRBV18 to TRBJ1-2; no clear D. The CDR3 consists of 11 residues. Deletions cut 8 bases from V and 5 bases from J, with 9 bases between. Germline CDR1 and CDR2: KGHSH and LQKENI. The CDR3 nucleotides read TGTGCCAGCAGTCAACAGTATGGCTACACCTTC. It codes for CASSQQYGYTF.

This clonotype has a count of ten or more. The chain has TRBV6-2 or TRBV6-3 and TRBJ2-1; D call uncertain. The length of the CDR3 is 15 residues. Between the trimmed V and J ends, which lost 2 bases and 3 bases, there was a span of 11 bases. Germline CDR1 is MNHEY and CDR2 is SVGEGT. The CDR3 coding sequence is TGTGCCAGCAGTTACCGTCGGCAGATCTACAATGAGCAGTTCTTC. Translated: CASSYRRQIYNEQFF.

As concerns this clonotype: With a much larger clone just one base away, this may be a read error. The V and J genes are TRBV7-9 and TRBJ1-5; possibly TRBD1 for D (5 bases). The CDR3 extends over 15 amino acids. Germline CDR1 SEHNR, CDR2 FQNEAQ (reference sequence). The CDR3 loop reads CASGLDAGSGQPQHF. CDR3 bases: TGTGCCAGCGGCTTAGATGCAGGGTCGGGACAGCCCCAGCATTTT.

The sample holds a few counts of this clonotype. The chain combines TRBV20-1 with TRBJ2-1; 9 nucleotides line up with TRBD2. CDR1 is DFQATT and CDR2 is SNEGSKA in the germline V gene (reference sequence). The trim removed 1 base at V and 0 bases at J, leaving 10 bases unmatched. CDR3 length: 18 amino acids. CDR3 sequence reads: CSARGERGVGSSYNEQFF. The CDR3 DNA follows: TGCAGTGCTAGAGGCGAGCGGGGGGTCGGGAGCTCCTACAATGAGCAGTTCTTC.

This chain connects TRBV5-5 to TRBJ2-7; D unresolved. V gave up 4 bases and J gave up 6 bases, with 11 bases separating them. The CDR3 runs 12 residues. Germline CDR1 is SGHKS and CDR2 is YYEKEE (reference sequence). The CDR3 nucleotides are TGTGCCAGCAGCCCCTCAAGTGGCGAGCAGTACTTC. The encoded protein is CASSPSSGEQYF.

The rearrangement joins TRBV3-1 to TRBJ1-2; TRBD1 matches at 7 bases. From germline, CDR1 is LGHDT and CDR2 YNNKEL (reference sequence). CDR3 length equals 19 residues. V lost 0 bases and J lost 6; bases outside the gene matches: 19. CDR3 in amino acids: CASSQEVRRRQGKKNGYTF. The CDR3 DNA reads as TGTGCCAGCAGCCAAGAAGTTCGGAGGAGACAGGGAAAGAAGAATGGCTACACCTTC.

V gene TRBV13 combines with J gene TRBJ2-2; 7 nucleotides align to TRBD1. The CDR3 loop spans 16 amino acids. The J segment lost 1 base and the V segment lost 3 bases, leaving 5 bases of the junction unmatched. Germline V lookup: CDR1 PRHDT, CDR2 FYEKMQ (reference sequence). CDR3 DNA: TGTGCCAGCAGCTTCCAACAGGGGTGGAACACCGGGGAGCTGTTTTTT. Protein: CASSFQQGWNTGELFF. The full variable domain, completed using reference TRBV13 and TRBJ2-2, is AAGVIQSPRHLIKEKRETATLKCYPIPRHDTVYWYQQGPGQDPQFLISFYEKMQSDKGSIPDRFSAQQFSDYHSELNMSSLELGDSALYFCASSFQQGWNTGELFFGEGSRLTVL.

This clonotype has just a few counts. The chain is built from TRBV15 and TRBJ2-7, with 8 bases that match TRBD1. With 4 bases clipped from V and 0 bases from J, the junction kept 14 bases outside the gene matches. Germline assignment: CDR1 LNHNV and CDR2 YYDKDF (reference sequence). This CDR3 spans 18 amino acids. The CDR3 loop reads CATSKALGQGGTSYEQYF. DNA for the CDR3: TGTGCCACCAGCAAAGCCCTCGGACAGGGAGGCACCTCCTACGAGCAGTACTTC.

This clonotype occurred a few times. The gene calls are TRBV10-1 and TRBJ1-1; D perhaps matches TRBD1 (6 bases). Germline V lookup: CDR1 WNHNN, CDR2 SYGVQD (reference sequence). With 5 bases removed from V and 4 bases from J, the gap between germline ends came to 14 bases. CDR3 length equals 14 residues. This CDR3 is CASSRDTRGTEAFF. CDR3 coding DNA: TGCGCCAGCAGTAGGGACACCCGGGGCACTGAAGCTTTCTTT.

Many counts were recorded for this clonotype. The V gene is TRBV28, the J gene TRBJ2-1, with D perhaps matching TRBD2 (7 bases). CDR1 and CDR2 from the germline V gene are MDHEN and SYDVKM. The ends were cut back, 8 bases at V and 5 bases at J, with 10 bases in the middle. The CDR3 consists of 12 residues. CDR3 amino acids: CASAGAHNEQFF. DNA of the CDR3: TGTGCCAGCGCGGGGGCCCACAATGAGCAGTTCTTC.

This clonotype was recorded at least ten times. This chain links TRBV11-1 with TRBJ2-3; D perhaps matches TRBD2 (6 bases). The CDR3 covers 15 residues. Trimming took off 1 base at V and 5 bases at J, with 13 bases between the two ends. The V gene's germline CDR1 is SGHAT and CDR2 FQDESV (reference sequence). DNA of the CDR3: TGTGCCAGCAGCTTAGTGGGCAGGGAGGTAGATACGCAGTATTTT. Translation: CASSLVGREVDTQYF.